These T cell receptor beta chains were read from a single sample in a study of Ad26.COV2.S vaccination and SARS-CoV-2 variants. Data came from immunoSEQ multiplex PCR; TCRdb stores just in-frame clones and leaves some out. In the table there are hundreds of thousands of clones, approximately 92% of which are singletons. The starting material was peripheral blood, obtained in a trial of Ad26.COV2.S vaccine versus placebo. These receptors were collected from a person between 18 and 59 years old who received the Ad26.COV2.S COVID-19 vaccine or a placebo. Both conserved end residues are part of each CDR3.

j_gene	v_gene	CDR3aa
TRBJ2-3	TRBV6-6	CASSYEQTRTDTQYF
TRBJ1-5	TRBV19	CASSGGDYSNQPQHF
TRBJ2-7	TRBV28	CASSYPAGGYEQYF
TRBJ2-7	TRBV25-1	CASSGPPYLEQYF
TRBJ1-4	TRBV29-1	CSGSGGNQAGNEKLFF
TRBJ2-1	TRBV19	CASSIFMRGYNEQFF
TRBJ2-4	TRBV7-9	CASSPVGTGKNIQYF
TRBJ2-3	TRBV5-6	CASSSKIGLAGAVTDTQYF
TRBJ2-2	TRBV5-6	CASSLAVLKQGAGGELFF
TRBJ1-2	TRBV10-3	CAMTNPDRERGYTF
TRBJ2-1	TRBV3-1/TRBV3-2	CASSRGGGKNEQFF
TRBJ1-2	TRBV12-5	CASDTADRGNYGYTF
TRBJ1-1	TRBV18	CASSPQGSTEAFF
TRBJ1-2	TRBV2	CASSEAPGNYGYTF
TRBJ1-4	TRBV3-1/TRBV3-2	CASSQTSGTPNEKLFF
TRBJ2-7	TRBV4-1	CASSQGRGAYEQYF
TRBJ2-1	TRBV9	CASSVGVGQGANEQFF
TRBJ1-2	TRBV25-1	CASSEPGRHGYTF
TRBJ2-7	TRBV4-3	CASSQEGTGTNEQYF
TRBJ1-4	TRBV19	CASSTQSYEKLFF
TRBJ2-1	TRBV15	CATSRTRTSLYNEQFF
TRBJ1-2	TRBV7-9	CASSLLDREAYGYTF
TRBJ1-6	TRBV10-2	CASSEFVQGSPLHF
TRBJ1-2	TRBV18	CASSLTPGLLANYGYTF
TRBJ1-5	TRBV24-1	CATSESGHFSNQPQHF
TRBJ1-1	TRBV7-9	CASSISTENTEAFF
TRBJ2-7	TRBV18	CASSPDRRKLYEQYF
TRBJ2-5	TRBV4-1	CASSQDRVRGETQYF
TRBJ1-2	TRBV12-3/TRBV12-4	CASSLGPTYGYTF
TRBJ2-2	TRBV12-5	CASGLRLIPGTGGRTGELFF
TRBJ2-5	TRBV15	CATSSNTRDSQETQYF
TRBJ1-2	TRBV18	CASSPAGGITYGYTF
TRBJ1-1	TRBV7-9	CASSPDRVNTEAFF
TRBJ2-5	TRBV6-4	CASSEAWGETQYF
TRBJ2-1	TRBV4-1	CASSQEWGGDEQFF
TRBJ1-2	TRBV19	CASSFTSATGIGYGYTF
TRBJ1-4	TRBV6-1	CASSESGGREKLFF
TRBJ1-2	TRBV19	CASSPPIANYGYTF
TRBJ2-7	TRBV5-6	CASSSYRDGAYEQYF
TRBJ1-1	TRBV27	CASRQGAFRTEAFF
TRBJ2-1	TRBV7-9	CASSSIGNNEQFF
TRBJ1-1	TRBV25-1	CASSELGTEMNTEAFF
TRBJ2-3	TRBV10-2	CASSGSGGQTSTDTQYF
TRBJ2-2	TRBV21-1	CASSIGDRTGELFF
TRBJ2-3	TRBV19	CASTKRLAGASETQYF
TRBJ2-1	TRBV15	CATSRRDRAYNEQFF
TRBJ2-7	TRBV4-3	CASSQEGGYEQYF
TRBJ1-2	TRBV5-4	CASSTPGQGYGYTF
TRBJ1-5	TRBV3-1/TRBV3-2	CASSQAAEGQPQHF
TRBJ2-7	TRBV29-1	CSATRGATSYEQYF
TRBJ2-3	TRBV5-1	CASSLGLAGRTDTQYF
TRBJ2-1	TRBV5-1	CASSLEDRANEQFF
TRBJ2-5	TRBV11-2	CASSLWGTRPETQYF
TRBJ1-3	TRBV7-6	CASSSYPTGRSGNTIYF
TRBJ2-7	TRBV7-8	CASSHIQGDKSYEQYF